Following are 21 T cell receptor beta chains from one sample sequenced in a study of radiation and T cells in renal cell carcinoma. The time point is: baseline pretreatment blood. Treatment here: 15 Gy SBRT to primary tumor, nephrectomy 4 weeks later. Only in-frame clones appear in the TCRdb table, and some are missing; sequencing was by immunoSEQ multiplex PCR. The data hold approximately 94,000 clones, with roughly four fifths observed a single time. Sample: blood, taken from a patient whose treatment included radiotherapy and nephrectomy. These receptors were collected from a man aged 55 to 70 with renal cell carcinoma.

This chain links TRBV2 with TRBJ2-1; TRBD2 agrees at 11 bases. V trimming: 9 bases; J trimming: 1 base; junction bases outside the gene matches: 8. Germline CDR1 and CDR2: SNHLY and FYNNEI. The CDR3 length is 16 residues. The CDR3 loop reads CARQHSGRGSYNEQFF. The CDR3 DNA follows: TGTGCCAGACAACATAGCGGGAGGGGGTCCTACAATGAGCAGTTCTTC.

The chain is built from TRBV28 and TRBJ2-1; D is possibly TRBD2 (6 bases). The length of the CDR3 is 19 residues. The V gene lost 1 base and the J gene lost 1 base, with 20 bases spanning the gap. In germline, CDR1 is MDHEN, CDR2 SYDVKM. CDR3 sequence reads: CASSLFGVSRGTSYNEQFF. The CDR3 DNA is TGTGCCAGCAGTTTATTTGGGGTGAGTCGCGGGACTTCCTACAATGAGCAGTTCTTC.

CDR3 protein: CSVEGQSSYEQYF. In DNA, the CDR3 is TGCAGCGTTGAGGGACAGAGTTCCTACGAGCAGTACTTC. The chain carries TRBV29-1 and TRBJ2-7, with 7 bases matching TRBD1. V gave up 3 bases and J gave up 1 base; unmatched junction bases: 3. The CDR3 sequence is 13 residues long. Germline V gene sequence: CDR1 SQVTM, CDR2 ANQGSEA.

The chain has TRBV28 and TRBJ2-7; the D gene is possibly TRBD1 (5 bases). With 2 bases removed from V and 9 bases from J, the gap between germline ends came to 11 bases. The germline CDR1 and CDR2 sequences are MDHEN and SYDVKM. This CDR3 has 12 residues. The CDR3: CASSLQGLRQYF. The CDR3 DNA reads as TGTGCCAGCAGTTTACAGGGTCTACGGCAGTACTTC.

This clone has just one count. The V gene is TRBV10-1, the J gene TRBJ2-3; D is possibly TRBD2 (5 bases). Trimming took 5 bases from V and 2 from J, leaving 11 bases between them. CDR1 and CDR2 from the germline V gene are WNHNN and SYGVQD (reference sequence). This CDR3 comprises 14 residues. CDR3 residues: CASSRAGPTDTQYF. CDR3 in DNA: TGCGCCAGCAGTCGGGCGGGCCCCACAGATACGCAGTATTTT.

This clone was counted a few times. The V call is TRBV7-8, the J call TRBJ2-5, with 9 bases that match TRBD1. This CDR3 spans 15 amino acids. Per the germline V gene, CDR1 is SGHVS and CDR2 is FQNEAQ. With V trimmed by 5 bases and J by 5 bases, 9 bases remained unmatched. The DNA of the CDR3 is TGTGCCAGCAGCCCCGGAACAGGGGGCGACGAGACCCAGTACTTC. Its translation is CASSPGTGGDETQYF.

The table lists this clone with a count of one. V usage is TRBV18 and J usage is TRBJ2-7, with 8 positions matching TRBD2. CDR1 and CDR2 (germline): KGHSH, LQKENI. This CDR3 contains 15 residues. The J segment lost 5 bases and the V segment lost 6 bases, leaving 12 bases of the junction unmatched. Here the CDR3 reads CASSPSGGLDNEQYF. The DNA of the CDR3 is TGTGCCAGCTCCCCGAGCGGGGGACTAGACAACGAGCAGTACTTC.

This chain uses TRBV2 with TRBJ2-7; D gene ambiguous. With 2 bases removed from V and 2 bases from J, the gap between germline ends came to 10 bases. Germline V CDR1 and CDR2: SNHLY, FYNNEI. The CDR3 has 14 residues. The chain's CDR3 is CASSETVITYEQYF. The CDR3, as DNA: TGTGCCAGCAGTGAAACGGTGATTACCTACGAGCAGTACTTC.

The genes are TRBV6-5 and TRBJ1-4; D might be TRBD1 (5 bases). Trimming left V 0 bases short and J 4 bases short, with 9 bases between. Germline V gene lookup returns CDR1 MNHEY and CDR2 SVGAGI. The CDR3 covers 15 residues. The CDR3 region is CASSYSGTDNEKLFF. For the CDR3, the DNA is TGTGCCAGCAGTTACTCCGGGACGGATAATGAAAAACTGTTTTTT.

This clone was counted once. The chain is built from TRBV7-9 and TRBJ2-3; TRBD1 is a possible D gene (5 bases). Trimming removed 1 base from V and 3 bases from J, with 8 bases in between. The CDR3 has 14 amino acids. Per germline, CDR1 SEHNR and CDR2 FQNEAQ (reference sequence). The chain's CDR3 is CASSLVGATDTQYF. CDR3 DNA: TGTGCCAGCAGCTTAGTAGGGGCAACAGATACGCAGTATTTT.

The chain recombines TRBV4-1 with TRBJ2-1; 7 bases align to TRBD2. Germline CDR1 and CDR2: MGHRA and YSYEKL. The CDR3 contains 17 residues. The junction had 9 bases not matched to a gene; V was cut back by 4 bases and J by 0 bases. CDR3 sequence (DNA): TGCGCCAGCAGCCTGACTAGCCAAAAGAGCTCCTACAATGAGCAGTTCTTC. It codes for CASSLTSQKSSYNEQFF.

The chain is built from TRBV5-1 and TRBJ2-2; 9 positions agree with TRBD1. Germline V gene data show CDR1 as SGHRS and CDR2 as YFSETQ. This CDR3 spans 16 amino acids. V shed 3 bases and J 1 base; nucleotides not matched to a gene: 4. This CDR3 is CASSSGTGQNTGELFF. CDR3 nucleotide sequence: TGCGCCAGCAGCTCTGGGACAGGGCAGAACACCGGGGAGCTGTTTTTT.

This chain connects TRBV7-8 to TRBJ2-5, with 11 bases that match TRBD2. The junction had 10 bases not matched to a gene; V was cut back by 2 bases and J by 2 bases. This CDR3 region has 18 residues. CDR1 is SGHVS and CDR2 is FQNEAQ in the germline V gene. DNA for the CDR3: TGTGCCAGCAGCTTATGGATTTTGGCTAGCGGGAGGCAAGAGACCCAGTACTTC. Its protein is CASSLWILASGRQETQYF.

V usage is TRBV5-6 and J usage is TRBJ2-7; maybe TRBD1 (6 bases). Between the trimmed V and J ends, which lost 2 bases and 7 bases, there was a span of 22 bases. This CDR3 is built from 16 residues. Germline lookup yields CDR1 SGHDT and CDR2 YYEEEE. In DNA, the CDR3 is TGTGCCAGCAGCTTTAGGTGGGGGCAGGGCCCTGGAGAGCAGTACTTC. Protein: CASSFRWGQGPGEQYF.

The V gene is TRBV19, the J gene TRBJ1-3; D gene unclear. Trimming took 3 bases from V and 0 from J, leaving 9 bases between them. The length of the CDR3 is 15 residues. Germline CDR1 and CDR2: LNHDA and SQIVND (reference sequence). The CDR3 region has the DNA TGTGCCAGTAGTATTACACGGACCTCTGGAAACACCATATATTTT. Encoded protein: CASSITRTSGNTIYF.

The V gene is TRBV5-1, the J gene TRBJ2-1, with 7 bases lining up with TRBD1. This CDR3 contains 19 residues. Germline assignment: CDR1 SGHRS and CDR2 YFSETQ. Unmatched junction bases numbered 22, after V lost 7 bases and J lost 3 bases. CDR3 in DNA: TGCGCCAGCCATGCGACCGTAGGGGGCACGGCTTCAGACTACAATGAGCAGTTCTTC. Residues: CASHATVGGTASDYNEQFF.

V is TRBV9 and J is TRBJ2-1; 7 bases fit TRBD2. The trim removed 0 bases at V and 7 bases at J, leaving 7 bases unmatched. Germline-derived CDR1 and CDR2 are SGDLS and YYNGEE. This CDR3 comprises 15 residues. The chain's CDR3 is CASSVVLASRNEQFF. The CDR3 DNA is TGTGCCAGCAGCGTAGTACTAGCGAGTAGAAATGAGCAGTTCTTC.

The chain combines TRBV7-9 with TRBJ1-2; no clear D gene. Trimming stripped 6 bases from V and 0 bases from J, with 11 bases between. The CDR3 extends over 14 amino acids. Germline CDR1 SEHNR, CDR2 FQNEAQ (reference sequence). The CDR3 here is CASSDRQANYGYTF. For the CDR3, the DNA is TGTGCCAGCAGTGATAGGCAGGCTAACTATGGCTACACCTTC.

The gene calls are TRBV6-1 and TRBJ1-5; possible D gene TRBD1, 5 bases. Trimming stripped 1 base from V and 7 bases from J, with 11 bases between. CDR3 length: 14 amino acids. Germline CDR1 MNHNS, CDR2 SASEGT. The CDR3 DNA sequence: TGTGCCAGCAGTGAAGGGAGGGGAAGCCAGCCCCAGCATTTT. It codes for CASSEGRGSQPQHF.

This clone is deemed medium-sized (0.01 to 0.1%). The chain is built from TRBV7-9 and TRBJ1-1, with unresolved D. Germline loops: CDR1 SEHNR, CDR2 FQNEAQ (reference sequence). V was cut by 10 bases and J by 4 bases, with 19 bases left in between. The CDR3 extends over 14 amino acids. CDR3 region: CATLNRRAGTEAFF. The CDR3 DNA reads TGTGCCACCCTCAACCGTAGGGCTGGCACTGAAGCTTTCTTT.

This rearrangement joins TRBV19 to TRBJ1-5; 9 bases map to TRBD1. The germline V gene encodes CDR1 LNHDA and CDR2 SQIVND (reference sequence). CDR3 length: 14 residues. The V gene end was trimmed by 7 bases and the J gene end by 7 bases; junction bases not matched to a gene: 8. This CDR3 is CASTTTGGQQPQHF. CDR3 bases: TGTGCCAGTACCACTACAGGGGGCCAACAGCCCCAGCATTTT.